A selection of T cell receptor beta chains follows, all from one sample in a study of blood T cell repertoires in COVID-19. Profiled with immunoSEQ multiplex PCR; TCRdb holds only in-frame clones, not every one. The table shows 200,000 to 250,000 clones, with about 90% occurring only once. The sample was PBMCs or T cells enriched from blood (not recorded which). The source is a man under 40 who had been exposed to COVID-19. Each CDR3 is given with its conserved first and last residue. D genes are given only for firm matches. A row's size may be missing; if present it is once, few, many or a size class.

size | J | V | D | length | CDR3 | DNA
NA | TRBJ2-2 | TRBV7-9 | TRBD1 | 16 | CASSSTGDPITGELFF | TGTGCCAGCAGCTCGACAGGGGATCCGATCACCGGGGAGCTGTTTTTT
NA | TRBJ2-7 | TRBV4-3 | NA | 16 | CASSQGVGALSYEQYF | TGCGCCAGCAGCCAAGGCGTGGGGGCCCTGTCCTACGAGCAGTACTTC
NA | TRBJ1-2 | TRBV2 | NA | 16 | CASSDFLGPARPGYTF | TGTGCCAGCAGTGACTTTTTGGGGCCCGCCCGTCCTGGCTACACCTTC
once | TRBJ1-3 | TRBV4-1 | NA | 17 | CASSQDARIYSGNTIYF | TGCGCCAGCAGCCAAGATGCCAGAATTTACTCTGGAAACACCATATATTTT
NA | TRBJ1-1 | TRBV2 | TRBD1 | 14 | CASSVSGGNTEAFF | TGTGCCAGCAGTGTATCAGGGGGGAACACTGAAGCTTTCTTT
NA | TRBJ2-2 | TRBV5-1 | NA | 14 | CASSGGQDTGELFF | TGCGCCAGCAGCGGCGGACAAGACACCGGGGAGCTGTTTTTT
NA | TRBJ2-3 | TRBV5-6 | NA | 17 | CASSLGPNSSPTDTQYF | TGTGCCAGCAGCTTGGGCCCGAACTCGTCCCCCACCGATACGCAGTATTTT
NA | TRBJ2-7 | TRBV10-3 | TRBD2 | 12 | CAIWSGGEQQYF | TGTGCCATTTGGAGCGGGGGAGAGCAGCAGTACTTC
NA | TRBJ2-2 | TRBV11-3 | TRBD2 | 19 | CASSGPGTSGGVGAGELFF | TGTGCCAGCAGCGGCCCCGGGACTAGCGGGGGGGTTGGGGCCGGGGAGCTGTTTTTT
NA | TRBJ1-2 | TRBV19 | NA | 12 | CASSAASYGYTF | TGTGCCAGTAGTGCGGCGAGCTATGGCTACACCTTC
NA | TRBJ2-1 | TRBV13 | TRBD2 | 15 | CASSPLAMPYNEQFF | TGTGCCAGCAGCCCACTAGCGATGCCCTACAATGAGCAGTTCTTC
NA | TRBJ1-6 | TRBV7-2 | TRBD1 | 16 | CASSLTYGQGPTSLHF | TGTGCCAGCAGTTTAACCTATGGACAGGGACCTACTTCCCTCCACTTT
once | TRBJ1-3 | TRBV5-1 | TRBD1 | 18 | CASSLEPPRGRAGNTIYF | TGCGCCAGCAGCTTGGAACCCCCCAGGGGGCGCGCCGGAAACACCATATATTTT
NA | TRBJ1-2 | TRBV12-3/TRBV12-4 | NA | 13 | CASRTSLGGGYTF | TGTGCCAGCAGAACATCCTTAGGGGGTGGCTACACCTTC
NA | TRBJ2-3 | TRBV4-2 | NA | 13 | CASSQDRGDTQYF | TGTGCCAGCAGCCAAGATCGGGGAGATACGCAGTATTTT
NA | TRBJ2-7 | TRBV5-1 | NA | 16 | CASTHFPGQTSDEQYF | TGCGCCAGCACCCACTTTCCGGGACAGACTAGTGACGAGCAGTACTTC
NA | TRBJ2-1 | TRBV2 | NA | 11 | CASRGQNEQFF | TGTGCCAGCAGAGGACAGAATGAGCAGTTCTTC
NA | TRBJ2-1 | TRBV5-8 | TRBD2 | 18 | CASSLEGGRPLTYNEQFF | TGTGCCAGCAGCTTGGAAGGCGGGAGGCCCCTTACCTACAATGAGCAGTTCTTC